The clone carrying this T cell receptor beta chain was detected once. Its antigen remains unidentified. Here immunoSEQ multiplex PCR was the method, and the copy in TCRdb shows in-frame clones only, minus some. The table includes around 170,000 clones, 85% to 95% detected once. This CDR3 region has 19 residues. Germline CDR1 is GTSNPN and CDR2 is SVGIG (reference sequence). V was clipped by 0 bases and J by 2 bases, with 25 bases between them. These data belong to a study of T cell responses to AZD1222 COVID-19 vaccine. General study results and limits: Increased Spike-specific TCR breadth and depth were observed after two AZD1222 doses.

The chain links TRBV30 to TRBJ1-2; possible D gene TRBD1, 5 bases. The input for sequencing was peripheral blood, taken 28 days after the second AZD1222 dose. This clonotype was sampled from an adult who received the AZD1222 COVID-19 vaccine. DNA of the CDR3: TGTGCCTGGAGTGTACTTCTGGGGCCCCTGGCGCAGACGAACTATGGCTACACCTTC. Translated: CAWSVLLGPLAQTNYGYTF.